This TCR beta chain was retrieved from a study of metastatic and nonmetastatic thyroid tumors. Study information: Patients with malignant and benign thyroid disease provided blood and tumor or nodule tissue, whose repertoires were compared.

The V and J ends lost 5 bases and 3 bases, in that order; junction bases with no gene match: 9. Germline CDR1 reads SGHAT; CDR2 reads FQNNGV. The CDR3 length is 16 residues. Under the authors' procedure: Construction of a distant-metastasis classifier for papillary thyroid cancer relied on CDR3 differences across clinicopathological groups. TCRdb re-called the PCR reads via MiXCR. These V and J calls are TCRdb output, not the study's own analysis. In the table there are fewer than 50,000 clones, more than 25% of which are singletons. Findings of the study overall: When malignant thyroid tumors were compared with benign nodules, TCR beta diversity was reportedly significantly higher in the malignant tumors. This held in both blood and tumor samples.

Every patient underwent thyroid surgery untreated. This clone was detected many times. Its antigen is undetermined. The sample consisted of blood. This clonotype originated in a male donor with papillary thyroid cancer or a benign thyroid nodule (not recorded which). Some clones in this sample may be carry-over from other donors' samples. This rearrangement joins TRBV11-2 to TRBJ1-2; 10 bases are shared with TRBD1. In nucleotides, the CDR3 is TGTGCCAGCAGCCCCCCGGGACAGGGGACTTACTATGGCTACACCTTC. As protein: CASSPPGQGTYYGYTF.